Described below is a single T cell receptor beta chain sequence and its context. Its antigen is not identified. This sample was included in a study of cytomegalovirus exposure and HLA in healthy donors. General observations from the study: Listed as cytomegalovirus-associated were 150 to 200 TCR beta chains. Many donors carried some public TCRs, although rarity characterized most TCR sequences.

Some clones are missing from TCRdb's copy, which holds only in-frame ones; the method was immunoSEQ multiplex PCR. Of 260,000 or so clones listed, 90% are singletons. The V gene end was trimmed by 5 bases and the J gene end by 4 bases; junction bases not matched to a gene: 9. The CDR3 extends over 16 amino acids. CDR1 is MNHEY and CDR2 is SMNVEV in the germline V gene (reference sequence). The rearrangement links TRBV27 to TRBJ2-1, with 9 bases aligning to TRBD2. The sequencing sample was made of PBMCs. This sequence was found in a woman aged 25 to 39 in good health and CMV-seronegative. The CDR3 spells CASSHSSGKLYNEQFF. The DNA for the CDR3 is TGTGCCAGCAGTCACTCTAGCGGGAAATTGTACAATGAGCAGTTCTTC.